The 21 T cell receptor beta chains below were found in one sample sequenced in a study of cytomegalovirus exposure and HLA in healthy donors. Here immunoSEQ multiplex PCR was the method, and the copy in TCRdb shows in-frame clones only, minus some. The table includes 150,000 to 200,000 clones, 86% detected once. What was sequenced was PBMCs. Receptors were obtained from a young woman in good health and CMV-seronegative.

This clone showed up just a few times. The rearrangement joins TRBV28 to TRBJ2-7, with 10 bases matching TRBD1. CDR1 and CDR2 (germline): MDHEN, SYDVKM. This CDR3 contains 17 residues. J gave up 5 bases and V 5 bases, and 15 bases lay outside the gene matches. The CDR3, as DNA: TGTGCCAGCAGTCTTATTTCGGGGACAGGGGCTAGGAACGAGCAGTACTTC. Amino acids: CASSLISGTGARNEQYF.

V usage is TRBV6-1 and J usage is TRBJ2-1, with TRBD2 matching 12 bases. This CDR3 is 14 amino acids long. Germline V gene lookup returns CDR1 MNHNS and CDR2 SASEGT. J lost 7 bases, V lost 4 bases, and 2 bases had no gene match. CDR3 DNA sequence: TGTGCCAGCAGTGGGACTAGCGGGATAAATGAGCAGTTCTTC. It encodes CASSGTSGINEQFF.

The CDR3 spells CSASDRTVRFF. In DNA form, the CDR3 reads TGCAGCGCCTCTGACAGGACGGTACGGTTCTTC. The chain employs TRBV29-1 and TRBJ2-1, with TRBD1 as a possible D gene (6 bases). The CDR3 is made up of 11 amino acids. Trimming took 7 bases from V and 15 from J, leaving 19 bases between them. The germline CDR1 and CDR2 sequences are SQVTM and ANQGSEA.

V and J are TRBV9 and TRBJ2-3; D might be TRBD2 (5 bases). Trimming shortened V by 4 bases and J by 6 bases, and 12 bases separated the two germline ends. The germline V gene encodes CDR1 SGDLS and CDR2 YYNGEE. CDR3 length: 13 residues. The CDR3 reads CASSTRTADTQYF. CDR3 bases: TGTGCCAGCAGCACTAGAACGGCGGATACGCAGTATTTT.

The gene calls are TRBV5-4 and TRBJ1-2; TRBD1 matches at 9 bases. The trim removed 7 bases at V and 6 bases at J, leaving 4 bases unmatched. Germline CDR1 reads SGHNT; CDR2 reads YYREEE (reference sequence). The CDR3 is made up of 12 amino acids. CDR3 in amino acids: CASGGTGNGYTF. CDR3 DNA sequence: TGTGCCAGCGGAGGGACAGGGAATGGCTACACCTTC.

For the CDR3, the DNA is TGTGCCAGCGACGATCGGAAACAGGGGGCTACTTCCTACGAGCAGTACTTC. It translates to CASDDRKQGATSYEQYF. V usage is TRBV6-4 and J usage is TRBJ2-7, with 9 bases that match TRBD1. V was pared by 8 bases and J by 1 base, with 15 bases of the junction left unmatched. CDR1 is MRHNA, CDR2 SNTAGT, per germline. The CDR3 contains 17 residues.

V and J are TRBV5-1 and TRBJ2-3; no definite D call. V was pared by 0 bases and J by 0 bases, with 8 bases between. From germline, CDR1 is SGHRS and CDR2 YFSETQ. This CDR3 is 15 amino acids long. CDR3 coding DNA: TGCGCCAGCAGCTTGGGACACACTAGCACAGATACGCAGTATTTT. Encoded protein: CASSLGHTSTDTQYF.

The J gene is TRBJ2-2, the V gene TRBV9; the match to TRBD1 covers 8 bases. With V trimmed by 4 bases and J by 3 bases, 5 bases remained unmatched. This CDR3 region has 15 residues. The germline gives CDR1 SGDLS, CDR2 YYNGEE. The CDR3 loop reads CASSLRTGHTGELFF. The CDR3 DNA reads TGTGCCAGCAGCCTAAGGACAGGGCACACCGGGGAGCTGTTTTTT.

This clone was found a few times. V and J are TRBV5-1 and TRBJ1-4; D call uncertain. This CDR3 has 17 residues. Per germline, CDR1 SGHRS and CDR2 YFSETQ. Trimming stripped 7 bases from V and 0 bases from J, with 19 bases between. The CDR3: CASSLSGPGSTNEKLFF. The DNA of the CDR3 is TGCGCCAGCTCACTTAGCGGTCCGGGCTCAACTAATGAAAAACTGTTTTTT.

J is TRBJ2-7 and V is TRBV6-6; D not resolved. Trimming shortened V by 6 bases and J by 9 bases, and 12 bases separated the two germline ends. Looked up from germline, CDR1 is MNHNY and CDR2 is SVGAGI (reference sequence). The CDR3 covers 11 residues. This CDR3 reads CASSPPPGQYF. CDR3 DNA sequence: TGTGCCAGCAGCCCCCCACCGGGGCAGTACTTC.

The chain combines TRBV6-1 with TRBJ1-2; D is unresolved. CDR3 length: 15 residues. V was cut by 4 bases and J by 6 bases, with 18 bases left in between. Germline loops: CDR1 MNHNS, CDR2 SASEGT. The DNA of the CDR3 is TGTGCCAGCAGTGTTTCGGGAAGGGCGCATCATGGCTACACCTTC. Its protein product is CASSVSGRAHHGYTF.

Comment on this clone: The junction and the germline gene differ at one end; a read error may be behind it. This CDR3 is CAWSVGGNPEAFF. CDR3 DNA: TGTGCCTGGAGTGTTGGGGGGAACCCTGAAGCTTTCTTT. V and J are TRBV30 and TRBJ1-1; tentatively, D is TRBD1 (5 bases). From germline, CDR1 is GTSNPN and CDR2 SVGIG (reference sequence). This CDR3 has 13 amino acids.

V is TRBV6-1 and J is TRBJ2-3; D might be TRBD2 (6 bases). Germline lookup yields CDR1 MNHNS and CDR2 SASEGT. The V end was cut by 2 bases, the J end by 1 base, with 16 bases between. There are 17 residues in the CDR3. This chain's CDR3 is CASSEFGGSLGTDTQYF. In DNA, the CDR3 is TGTGCCAGCAGTGAATTTGGAGGGTCGTTAGGCACAGATACGCAGTATTTT.

The chain recombines TRBV19 with TRBJ1-5, with 7 bases matching TRBD1. Per the germline V gene, CDR1 is LNHDA and CDR2 is SQIVND (reference sequence). There are 15 residues in the CDR3. V lost 1 base to trimming and J lost 6 bases; unmatched junction nucleotides: 6. The CDR3 sequence is CASSIVKGAGQPQHF. DNA for the CDR3: TGTGCCAGTAGTATAGTGAAGGGGGCTGGTCAGCCCCAGCATTTT.

This clone showed up just once. The J gene is TRBJ2-1, the V gene TRBV19, with 9 bases fitting TRBD1. The ends lost 3 bases at V and 9 bases at J; junction bases unmatched: 12. The germline gives CDR1 LNHDA, CDR2 SQIVND (reference sequence). CDR3 length: 16 residues. CDR3 bases: TGTGCCAGTAGTATGGATCCAGGGACAGGGTGGGGTGAGCAGTTCTTC. Its translation is CASSMDPGTGWGEQFF.

The genes are TRBV12-5 and TRBJ1-5, with D unclear. CDR1 and CDR2 (germline): LGHNT, FRNRAP. The CDR3 is made up of 16 amino acids. V was clipped by 0 bases and J by 0 bases, with 9 bases between them. DNA of the CDR3: TGTGCTAGTGGTTTGGTCCCGGGAATTAGCAATCAGCCCCAGCATTTT. Translating it yields CASGLVPGISNQPQHF. Full variable domain (missing parts from reference TRBV12-5 and TRBJ1-5): DARVTQTPRHKVTEMGQEVTMRCQPILGHNTVFWYRQTMMQGLELLAYFRNRAPLDDSGMPKDRFSAEMPDATLATLKIQPSEPRDSAVYFCASGLVPGISNQPQHFGDGTRLSIL.

This sequence joins TRBV30 and TRBJ1-1, with 11 nucleotides matching TRBD1. Unmatched junction bases numbered 5, after V lost 5 bases and J lost 6 bases. Germline-derived CDR1 and CDR2 are GTSNPN and SVGIG (reference sequence). The CDR3 extends over 13 amino acids. The CDR3 region has the DNA TGTGCCTGGCGGACAGGGGGCTTCGCTGAAGCTTTCTTT. It specifies CAWRTGGFAEAFF.

CDR3 sequence (DNA): TGCAGCGTTGTTCGCGCGGTTGGCTACGAGCAGTACTTC. Its translation is CSVVRAVGYEQYF. V usage is TRBV29-1 and J usage is TRBJ2-7, with D hard to call. The CDR3 consists of 13 residues. Germline V gene data show CDR1 as SQVTM and CDR2 as ANQGSEA. Between the trimmed V and J ends, which lost 4 bases and 3 bases, there was a span of 13 bases.

This sequence joins TRBV27 and TRBJ2-2, with 8 bases fitting TRBD1. The junction had 12 bases not matched to a gene; V was cut back by 4 bases and J by 5 bases. The CDR3 is made up of 17 amino acids. In germline, CDR1 is MNHEY, CDR2 SMNVEV (reference sequence). CDR3 DNA: TGTGCCAGCAGTTCGAACGTCGGGACAGGCCCGACCGGGGAGCTGTTTTTT. This encodes CASSSNVGTGPTGELFF.

The genes are TRBV15 and TRBJ1-4, with a possible D match to TRBD1 (5 bases). Germline values: CDR1 LNHNV, CDR2 YYDKDF (reference sequence). V was trimmed by 0 bases and J by 6 bases, leaving 11 bases between them. CDR3 length: 15 amino acids. CDR3 in amino acids: CATSRDRGTYEKLFF. The CDR3 DNA follows: TGTGCCACCAGCAGAGATCGGGGGACGTATGAAAAACTGTTTTTT.

As concerns this clone: An end of the junction differs from the germline gene, which may be a read error. The chain employs TRBV5-1 and TRBJ2-7; TRBD1 matches 9 bases. This CDR3 contains 15 residues. The germline CDR1 and CDR2 sequences are SGHRS and YFSETQ. The CDR3 DNA follows: TGTGCCAGCAGCCAAGGGACAGGGAGTTACTACGAGCAGTACTTC. Its translation: CASSQGTGSYYEQYF.